Following are 22 T cell receptor beta chains from one sample sequenced in a study of blood T cell repertoires in COVID-19 (dated by TCRdb to 2020 to 2021). The library was prepared using the immunoSEQ multiplex PCR assay. TCRdb obtained this table from immuneACCESS and retained in-frame rearrangements with V and J assigned. These tables miss some clones; where compared with another copy, unresolved V genes account for less than half of the shortfall, and the remainder is unexplained. The sample data list some 500,000 clones, and roughly 89% of these were observed just once. The leading ten clones occupy roughly 7.4% of the sample. What was sequenced was peripheral blood. The receptors shown here come from a woman between 50 and 59 years old with COVID-19, enrolled during active disease.

The genes are TRBV5-1 and TRBJ2-5, with D perhaps TRBD2 (5 bases). The CDR3 has 14 residues. Germline values: CDR1 SGHRS, CDR2 YFSETQ. The ends were cut back, 0 bases at V and 7 bases at J, with 13 bases in the middle. CDR3 nucleotide sequence: TGCGCCAGCAGCTTGGACGGGGAGTTGGGGACCCAGTACTTC. Encoded protein: CASSLDGELGTQYF. Variable domain in full (rest from reference TRBV5-1 and TRBJ2-5): KAGVTQTPRYLIKTRGQQVTLSCSPISGHRSVSWYQQTPGQGLQFLFEYFSETQRNKGNFPGRFSGRQFSNSRSEMNVSTLELGDSALYLCASSLDGELGTQYFGPGTRLLVL.

The chain recombines TRBV7-2 with TRBJ2-4; 11 bases agree with TRBD1. CDR3 length: 13 residues. Unmatched junction bases numbered 0, after V lost 4 bases and J lost 7 bases. Germline assignment: CDR1 SGHTA and CDR2 FQGNSA. This CDR3 reads CASSWTGGNIQYF. In nucleotides, the CDR3 is TGTGCCAGCAGCTGGACAGGGGGCAACATTCAGTACTTC.

Details on this clone: Distinct nucleotide sequences in the sample also encode this CDR3. The chain uses TRBV6-5 and TRBJ1-3, with TRBD1 matching over 8 bases. The ends lost 0 bases at V and 3 bases at J; junction bases unmatched: 1. CDR1 and CDR2 from the germline V gene are MNHEY and SVGAGI. This CDR3 spans 15 amino acids. The CDR3 nucleotides read TGTGCCAGCAGTTACTCTGGACAGGGTGGAAACACCATATATTTT. Its translation is CASSYSGQGGNTIYF.

This clone was counted a few times. The chain joins TRBV7-9 to TRBJ1-1, with D maybe TRBD1 (5 bases). Germline CDR1 reads SEHNR; CDR2 reads FQNEAQ (reference sequence). The CDR3 is made up of 12 amino acids. V lost 4 bases and J lost 8, with 11 bases in between. This CDR3 reads CASSSLGREAFF. Here the CDR3 DNA reads TGTGCCAGCAGCTCGCTGGGGCGCGAAGCTTTCTTT.

CDR3 amino acids: CASSALGGGGTGELFF. CDR3 bases: TGTGCCAGCAGCGCCCTTGGCGGGGGAGGTACCGGGGAGCTGTTTTTT. V is TRBV9 and J is TRBJ2-2, with 7 bases matching TRBD2. The CDR3 covers 16 residues. Losses at the gene ends were 3 bases for V and 5 bases for J; bases not matched to a gene: 10. In germline, CDR1 is SGDLS, CDR2 YYNGEE.

The genes are TRBV15 and TRBJ1-3, with a possible D match to TRBD1 (6 bases). V lost 1 base, J lost 3 bases, and 13 bases lay in between. CDR1 is LNHNV and CDR2 is YYDKDF in the germline V gene (reference sequence). CDR3 length equals 16 residues. Here the CDR3 reads CATSRVQTGFGNTIYF. In DNA form, the CDR3 reads TGTGCCACCAGCAGAGTGCAAACAGGGTTTGGAAACACCATATATTTT.

This chain connects TRBV18 to TRBJ2-3, with unresolved D. CDR1 KGHSH and CDR2 LQKENI come from the germline V gene. Deletions cut 3 bases from V and 0 bases from J, with 7 bases between. The CDR3 spans 14 residues. CDR3 residues: CASSPYGSTDTQYF. CDR3 in DNA: TGTGCCAGCTCACCCTACGGTAGCACAGATACGCAGTATTTT.

V usage is TRBV5-1 and J usage is TRBJ2-5, with D possibly being TRBD2 (7 bases). The germline gives CDR1 SGHRS, CDR2 YFSETQ. There are 16 residues in the CDR3. V lost 3 bases and J lost 5, with 20 bases in between. The CDR3 coding sequence is TGCGCCAGCAGCTCGGCGGGGGCAGGGCTGAGGGAGACCCAGTACTTC. Its protein is CASSSAGAGLRETQYF.

The rearrangement joins TRBV2 to TRBJ2-1; D gene unclear. The germline V gene encodes CDR1 SNHLY and CDR2 FYNNEI. With 4 bases removed from V and 8 bases from J, the gap between germline ends came to 6 bases. This CDR3 comprises 11 residues. The CDR3 region is CASSGLYEQFF. In DNA, the CDR3 is TGTGCCAGCAGTGGTCTCTATGAGCAGTTCTTC.

In this sample, this clone turned up a few times. This chain joins TRBV9 and TRBJ1-6; no definite D call. V was pared by 1 base and J by 7 bases, with 9 bases between. The CDR3 is 14 amino acids. Germline CDR1 SGDLS, CDR2 YYNGEE. The CDR3 here is CASSVRTENSPLHF. Written as DNA, the CDR3 is TGTGCCAGCAGCGTACGTACAGAGAATTCACCCCTCCACTTT.

The rearrangement uses TRBV12-1 and TRBJ2-3; the D call of TRBD2 is as the table states it, not checked on the DNA. TRBV12-1 corresponds to a pseudogene. This CDR3 is 17 amino acids long. CDR3 amino acids: CASSPPERGPITDTQYF. The CDR3 nucleotides are TGTGCCAGCAGCCCGCCCGAGCGGGGGCCCATAACAGATACGCAGTATTTT.

The chain employs TRBV29-1 and TRBJ1-2, with a tentative D call TRBD1 (5 bases). This CDR3 is 12 amino acids long. Germline V gene sequence: CDR1 SQVTM, CDR2 ANQGSEA. V lost 2 bases to trimming and J lost 5 bases, with 9 bases between them. CDR3 loop: CSVEMTAYGYTF. The CDR3 coding sequence is TGCAGCGTTGAAATGACAGCTTATGGCTACACCTTC.

Only one count was recorded for this clone. This chain connects TRBV5-8 to TRBJ1-1; D unclear. Germline loops: CDR1 SGHTS, CDR2 YDEGEE. The CDR3 length is 13 residues. Trimming pared 3 bases from V and 6 bases from J, leaving 12 bases between. The CDR3, as DNA: TGTGCCAGCAGCTCGGACTTCCCGTCTGAAGCTTTCTTT. This codes for CASSSDFPSEAFF.

The V call is TRBV18, the J call TRBJ2-7, with D maybe TRBD1 (6 bases). Germline values: CDR1 KGHSH, CDR2 LQKENI. CDR3 length: 15 residues. V lost 3 bases to trimming and J lost 2 bases, with 14 bases between them. The CDR3 DNA follows: TGTGCCAGCTCACCCTCCACAGGGAAGACCTACGAGCAGTACTTC. Translation gives CASSPSTGKTYEQYF.

The rearrangement links TRBV7-2 to TRBJ2-7; TRBD1 aligns across 9 bases. Losses at the gene ends were 3 bases for V and 0 bases for J; bases not matched to a gene: 3. Germline CDR1 SGHTA, CDR2 FQGNSA. The CDR3 sequence is 15 residues long. The CDR3 region is CASSLGQGPSYEQYF. CDR3 in DNA: TGTGCCAGCAGCTTGGGACAGGGCCCCTCCTACGAGCAGTACTTC.

A single count supports this clone. The CDR3 protein is CAWSSTTTGERFEAFF. DNA of the CDR3: TGTGCCTGGAGTTCCACCACTACAGGGGAACGATTTGAAGCTTTCTTT. The chain uses TRBV30 and TRBJ1-1; 7 positions match TRBD1. Unmatched junction bases numbered 16, after V lost 2 bases and J lost 7 bases. Germline values: CDR1 GTSNPN, CDR2 SVGIG (reference sequence). This CDR3 region has 16 residues.

The chain links TRBV11-3 to TRBJ2-5; D may be TRBD2 (6 bases). CDR1 SGHNT and CDR2 YENEEA come from the germline V gene. V was pared by 1 base and J by 2 bases, with 17 bases between. This CDR3 comprises 17 residues. The CDR3 protein is CASSLGRGAREQETQYF. The CDR3 nucleotides read TGTGCCAGCAGCTTAGGGCGCGGGGCGCGCGAGCAAGAGACCCAGTACTTC. The variable domain in full, completed from reference TRBV11-3 and TRBJ2-5, reads EAGVVQSPRYKIIEKKQPVAFWCNPISGHNTLYWYLQNLGQGPELLIRYENEEAVDDSQLPKDRFSAERLKGVDSTLKIQPAELGDSAVYLCASSLGRGAREQETQYFGPGTRLLVL.

The CDR3 bases are TGCGCCAGCGCCCGGGCCGGGATGAACACCGGGGAGCTGTTTTTT. It encodes CASARAGMNTGELFF. J is TRBJ2-2 and V is TRBV5-1; maybe TRBD2 (5 bases). Germline-derived CDR1 and CDR2 are SGHRS and YFSETQ. V was pared by 7 bases and J by 1 base, with 14 bases between. The CDR3 extends over 15 amino acids.

The chain links TRBV9 to TRBJ1-5; D gene uncertain. With 6 bases removed from V and 0 bases from J, the gap between germline ends came to 10 bases. This CDR3 is 14 amino acids long. CDR1 is SGDLS, CDR2 YYNGEE, per germline. The CDR3: CASNGGNSNQPQHF. In DNA form, the CDR3 reads TGTGCCAGCAACGGAGGTAATAGCAATCAGCCCCAGCATTTT.

V and J are TRBV5-1 and TRBJ1-4; the match to TRBD1 covers 7 bases. Looked up from germline, CDR1 is SGHRS and CDR2 is YFSETQ. The V segment lost 0 bases and the J segment 4 bases; nucleotides outside the gene matches: 6. The length of the CDR3 is 16 residues. The CDR3 loop reads CASSLAGTALNEKLFF. For the CDR3, the DNA is TGCGCCAGCAGCTTGGCTGGGACAGCCCTTAATGAAAAACTGTTTTTT. Based on the CDR3 plus reference TRBV5-1 and TRBJ1-4, the full variable domain is KAGVTQTPRYLIKTRGQQVTLSCSPISGHRSVSWYQQTPGQGLQFLFEYFSETQRNKGNFPGRFSGRQFSNSRSEMNVSTLELGDSALYLCASSLAGTALNEKLFFGSGTQLSVL.

This chain uses TRBV24-1 with TRBJ2-1, with 9 bases matching TRBD1. The CDR3 runs 15 residues. V lost 5 bases, J lost 3 bases, and 4 bases stayed unmatched. CDR1 and CDR2 (germline): KGHDR, SFDVKD. CDR3 DNA: TGTGCCACCAGTGGGGCGGACAGGGGCTACAATGAGCAGTTCTTC. This encodes CATSGADRGYNEQFF.

V is TRBV19 and J is TRBJ2-3, with unresolved D. Germline lookup yields CDR1 LNHDA and CDR2 SQIVND (reference sequence). The CDR3 contains 12 residues. V was shortened by 5 bases and J by 5 bases, with 8 bases between the two germline ends. The CDR3 loop reads CASSFSLDTQYF. CDR3 DNA: TGTGCCAGTAGTTTTAGCTTAGATACGCAGTATTTT.